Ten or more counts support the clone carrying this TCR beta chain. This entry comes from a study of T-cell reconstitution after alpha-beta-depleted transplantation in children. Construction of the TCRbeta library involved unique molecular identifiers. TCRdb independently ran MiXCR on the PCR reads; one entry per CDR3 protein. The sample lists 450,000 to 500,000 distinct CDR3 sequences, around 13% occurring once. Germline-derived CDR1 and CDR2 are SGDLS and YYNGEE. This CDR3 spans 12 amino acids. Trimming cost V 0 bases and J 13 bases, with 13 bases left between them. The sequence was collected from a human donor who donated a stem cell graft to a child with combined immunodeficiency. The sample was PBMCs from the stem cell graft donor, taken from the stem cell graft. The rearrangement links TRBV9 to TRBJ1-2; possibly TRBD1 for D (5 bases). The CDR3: CASSVAQEGSTF. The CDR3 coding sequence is TGTGCCAGCAGCGTAGCACAGGAAGGTAGCACCTTC.